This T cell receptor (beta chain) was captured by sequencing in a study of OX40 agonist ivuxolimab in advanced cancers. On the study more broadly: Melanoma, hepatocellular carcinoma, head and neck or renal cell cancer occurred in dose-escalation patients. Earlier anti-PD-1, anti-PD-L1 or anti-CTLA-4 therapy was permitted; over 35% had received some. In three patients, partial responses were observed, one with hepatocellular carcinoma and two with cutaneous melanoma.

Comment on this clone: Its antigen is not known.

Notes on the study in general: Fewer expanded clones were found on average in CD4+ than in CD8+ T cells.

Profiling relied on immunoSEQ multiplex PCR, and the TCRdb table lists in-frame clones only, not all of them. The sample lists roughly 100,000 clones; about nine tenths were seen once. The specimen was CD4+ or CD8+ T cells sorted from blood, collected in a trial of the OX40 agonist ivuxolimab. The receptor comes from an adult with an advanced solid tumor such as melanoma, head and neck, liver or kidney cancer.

The CDR3 nucleotides are TGTGCCACCCGGACTAGCGGGGGGGTGGCCCAGTACTTC. It is translated as CATRTSGGVAQYF. This chain uses TRBV2 with TRBJ2-5, with 15 positions matching TRBD2. This CDR3 is 13 amino acids long. Trimming cost V 10 bases and J 9 bases; bases outside gene matches: 6. Germline V gene lookup returns CDR1 SNHLY and CDR2 FYNNEI.